This TCR beta chain is from a study of a mutant IDH1 vaccine in newly diagnosed glioma. Time point here: week 5, during vaccination. A 20-mer mutant IDH1 peptide at 300 ug was injected subcutaneously with topical imiquimod. Diagnosis in the donors showed new WHO grade 3 or 4 astrocytomas that were IDH1-mutant and ATRX-lost. Study observations and caveats: Of the patients, about 95% had vaccine-induced immune responses. Alterations occurring in top peripheral T cell clonotypes seemed unrelated to pseudoprogression.

To note about this clone: Its antigen is as yet unknown.

Sequenced by immunoSEQ multiplex PCR; TCRdb stores in-frame clones only, minus some. The sample includes tens of thousands of clones, more than 65% of them seen just once. CDR1 DFQATT and CDR2 SNEGSKA come from the germline V gene (reference sequence). This CDR3 region has 11 residues. The V end lost 8 bases, the J end lost 3 bases, and 10 bases lay between the germline ends. The TCR originated in a man aged 40-49 years with glioma. Some clones in this sample may be carry-over from other donors' samples. The specimen was PBMCs, collected from a glioma patient whose treatment included an IDH1 peptide vaccine. V is TRBV20-1 and J is TRBJ1-1; TRBD1 is a possible D gene (6 bases). DNA of the CDR3: TGCAGTTTTAGGGGGGACACTGAAGCTTTCTTT. Amino acids: CSFRGDTEAFF.